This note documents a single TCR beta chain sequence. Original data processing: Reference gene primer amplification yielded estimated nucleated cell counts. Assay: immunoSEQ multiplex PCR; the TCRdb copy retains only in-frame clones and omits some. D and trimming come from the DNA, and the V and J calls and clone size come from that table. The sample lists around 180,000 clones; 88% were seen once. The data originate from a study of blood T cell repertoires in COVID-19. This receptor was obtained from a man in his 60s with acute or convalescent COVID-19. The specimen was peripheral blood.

The CDR3 nucleotides are TGTGCCAGCTACAGGGTGGGCGAAAAACTGTTTTTT. Protein sequence: CASYRVGEKLFF. The chain links TRBV2 to TRBJ1-4; weak D call: TRBD1 (6 bases). This CDR3 is 12 amino acids long. From germline, CDR1 is SNHLY and CDR2 FYNNEI. The V gene lost 8 bases and the J gene lost 8 bases, with 12 bases spanning the gap.